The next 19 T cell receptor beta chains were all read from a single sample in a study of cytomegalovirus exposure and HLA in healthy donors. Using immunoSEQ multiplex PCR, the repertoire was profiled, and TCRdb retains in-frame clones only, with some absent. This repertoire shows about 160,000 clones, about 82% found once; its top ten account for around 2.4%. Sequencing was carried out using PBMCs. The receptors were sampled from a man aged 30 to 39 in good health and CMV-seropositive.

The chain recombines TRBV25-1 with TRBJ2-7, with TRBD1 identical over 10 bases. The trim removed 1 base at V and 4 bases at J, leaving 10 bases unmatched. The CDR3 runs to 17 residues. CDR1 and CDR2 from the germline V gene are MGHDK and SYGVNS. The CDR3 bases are TGTGCCAGCAGTGAATGGGATCGGGACAGGGGTGTTTACGAGCAGTACTTC. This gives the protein CASSEWDRDRGVYEQYF.

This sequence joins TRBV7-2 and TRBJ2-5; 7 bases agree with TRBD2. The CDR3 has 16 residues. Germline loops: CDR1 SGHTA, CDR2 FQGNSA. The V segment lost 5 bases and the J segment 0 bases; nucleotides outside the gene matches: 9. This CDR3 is CASSKIGTTYQETQYF. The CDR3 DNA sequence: TGTGCCAGCAGCAAAATAGGGACTACGTACCAAGAGACCCAGTACTTC.

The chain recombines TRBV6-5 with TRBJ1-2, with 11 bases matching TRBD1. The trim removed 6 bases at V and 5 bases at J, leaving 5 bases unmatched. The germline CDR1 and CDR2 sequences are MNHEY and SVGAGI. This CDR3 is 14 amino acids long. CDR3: CASSPDRGLYGYTF. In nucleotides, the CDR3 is TGTGCCAGCAGCCCGGACAGGGGGCTGTATGGCTACACCTTC.

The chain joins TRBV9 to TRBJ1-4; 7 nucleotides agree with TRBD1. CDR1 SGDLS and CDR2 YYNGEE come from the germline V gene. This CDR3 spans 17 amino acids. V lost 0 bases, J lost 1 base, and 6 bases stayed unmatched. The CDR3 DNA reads TGTGCCAGCAGCGTAGCCCTTCAGGGGGGAACTAATGAAAAACTGTTTTTT. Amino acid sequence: CASSVALQGGTNEKLFF.

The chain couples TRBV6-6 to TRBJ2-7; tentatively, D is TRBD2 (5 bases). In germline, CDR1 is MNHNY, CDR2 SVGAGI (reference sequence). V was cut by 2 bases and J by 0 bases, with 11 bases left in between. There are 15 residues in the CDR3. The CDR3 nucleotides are TGTGCCAGCAGTTACCCCGAGGGCCTCTCCTACGAGCAGTACTTC. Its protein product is CASSYPEGLSYEQYF.

CDR3 in amino acids: CASSSRPHQSGIQNYGYTF. The CDR3, as DNA: TGTGCCAGCAGCTCTCGGCCTCATCAAAGCGGCATCCAGAACTATGGCTACACCTTC. The chain uses TRBV7-8 and TRBJ1-2; D remains ambiguous. The CDR3 is made up of 19 amino acids. Germline CDR1 and CDR2: SGHVS and FQNEAQ. Trimming cost V 4 bases and J 2 bases, with 26 bases left between them.

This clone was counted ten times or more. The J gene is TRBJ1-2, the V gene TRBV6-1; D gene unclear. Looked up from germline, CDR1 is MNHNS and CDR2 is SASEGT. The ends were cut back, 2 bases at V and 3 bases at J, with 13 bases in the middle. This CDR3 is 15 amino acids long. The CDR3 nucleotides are TGTGCCAGCAGTGAATTCGCAGACGGGTACTATGGCTACACCTTC. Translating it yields CASSEFADGYYGYTF.

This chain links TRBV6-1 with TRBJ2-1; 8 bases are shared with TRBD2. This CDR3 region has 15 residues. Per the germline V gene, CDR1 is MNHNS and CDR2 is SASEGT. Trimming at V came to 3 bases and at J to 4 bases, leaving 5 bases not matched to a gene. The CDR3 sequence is CASSDRTSNYNEQFF. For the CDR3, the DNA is TGTGCCAGCAGTGACAGGACTAGCAATTACAATGAGCAGTTCTTC.

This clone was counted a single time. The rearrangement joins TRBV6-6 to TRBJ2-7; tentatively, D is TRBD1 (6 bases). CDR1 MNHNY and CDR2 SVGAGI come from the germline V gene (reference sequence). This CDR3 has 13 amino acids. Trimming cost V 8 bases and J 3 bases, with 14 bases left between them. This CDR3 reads CASRQVPNYEQYF. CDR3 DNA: TGTGCCAGCCGACAGGTACCAAACTACGAGCAGTACTTC.

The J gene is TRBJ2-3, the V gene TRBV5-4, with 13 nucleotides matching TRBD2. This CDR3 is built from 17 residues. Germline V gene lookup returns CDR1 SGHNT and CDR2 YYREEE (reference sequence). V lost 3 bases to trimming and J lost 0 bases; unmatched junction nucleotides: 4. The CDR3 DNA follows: TGTGCCAGCAGCTCGGGACTAGCGGGGTTTAGCACAGATACGCAGTATTTT. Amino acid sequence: CASSSGLAGFSTDTQYF.

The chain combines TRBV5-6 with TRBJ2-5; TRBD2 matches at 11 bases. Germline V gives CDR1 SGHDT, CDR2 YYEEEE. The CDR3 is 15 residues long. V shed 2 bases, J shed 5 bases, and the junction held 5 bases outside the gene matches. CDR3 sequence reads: CASSFTSGGAETQYF. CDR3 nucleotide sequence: TGTGCCAGCAGCTTTACTAGCGGGGGTGCGGAGACCCAGTACTTC.

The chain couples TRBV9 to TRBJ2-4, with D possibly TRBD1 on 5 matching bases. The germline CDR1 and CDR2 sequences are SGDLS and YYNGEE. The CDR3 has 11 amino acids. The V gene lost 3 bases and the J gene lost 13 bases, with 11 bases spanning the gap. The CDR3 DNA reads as TGTGCCAGCAGCGCTGGGGCGGTCCAGTACTTC. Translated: CASSAGAVQYF.

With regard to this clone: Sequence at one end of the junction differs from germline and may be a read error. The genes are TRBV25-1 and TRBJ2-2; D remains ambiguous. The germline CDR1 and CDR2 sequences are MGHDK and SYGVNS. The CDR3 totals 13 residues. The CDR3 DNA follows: TGTGCCAGCAGTGAATATAACAGCGGGGAGCTGTTTTTT. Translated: CASSEYNSGELFF.

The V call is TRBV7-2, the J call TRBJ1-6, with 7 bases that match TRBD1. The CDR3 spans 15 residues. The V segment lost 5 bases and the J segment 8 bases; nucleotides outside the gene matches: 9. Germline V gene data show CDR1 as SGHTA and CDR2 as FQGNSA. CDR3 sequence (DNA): TGTGCCAGCAGCCGCGACCGGGACAGTTATTCACCCCTCCACTTT. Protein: CASSRDRDSYSPLHF.

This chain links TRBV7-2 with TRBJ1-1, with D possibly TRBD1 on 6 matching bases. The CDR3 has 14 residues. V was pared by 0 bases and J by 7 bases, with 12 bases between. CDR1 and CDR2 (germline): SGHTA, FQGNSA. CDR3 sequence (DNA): TGTGCCAGCAGCTTAGCAGCCAGGGGAAGTGAAGCTTTCTTT. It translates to CASSLAARGSEAFF.

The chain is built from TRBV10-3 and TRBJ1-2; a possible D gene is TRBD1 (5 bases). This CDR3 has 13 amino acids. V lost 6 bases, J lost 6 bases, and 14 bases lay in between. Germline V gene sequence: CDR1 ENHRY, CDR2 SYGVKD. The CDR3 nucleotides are TGTGCCATCAGGCAGGGCGTTTTAGATGGCTACACCTTC. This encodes CAIRQGVLDGYTF.

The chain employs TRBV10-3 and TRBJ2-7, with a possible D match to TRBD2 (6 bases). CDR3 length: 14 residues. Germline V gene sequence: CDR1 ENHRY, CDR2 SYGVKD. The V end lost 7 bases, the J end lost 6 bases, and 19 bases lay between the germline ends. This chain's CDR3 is CAITLEGISGEQYF. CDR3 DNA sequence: TGTGCCATCACCCTGGAGGGCATCAGCGGCGAGCAGTACTTC.

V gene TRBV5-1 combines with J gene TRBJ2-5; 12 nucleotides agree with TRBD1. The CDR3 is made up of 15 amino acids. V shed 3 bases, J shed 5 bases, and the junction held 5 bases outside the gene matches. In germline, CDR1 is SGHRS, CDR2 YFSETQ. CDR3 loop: CASSWGTGGEETQYF. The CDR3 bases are TGCGCCAGCAGCTGGGGGACAGGGGGCGAGGAGACCCAGTACTTC.

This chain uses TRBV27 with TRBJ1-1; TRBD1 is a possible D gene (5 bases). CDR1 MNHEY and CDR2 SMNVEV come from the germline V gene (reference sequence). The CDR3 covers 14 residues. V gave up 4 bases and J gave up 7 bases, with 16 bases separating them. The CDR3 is CASSSIRGIGEAFF. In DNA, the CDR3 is TGTGCCAGCAGTTCCATTCGGGGGATCGGTGAAGCTTTCTTT.